Below are 23 T cell receptor beta chains sequenced from a single sample in a study of PD-1 blockade in classical Hodgkin lymphoma. Profiling relied on immunoSEQ multiplex PCR, and the TCRdb table lists in-frame clones only, not all of them. The sample holds 55,000 to 80,000 clones, approximately 88% seen once. Every patient was affected by relapse after autologous stem cell transplantation, while exposure to brentuximab vedotin was not uniform. The starting material was peripheral blood mononuclear cells (PBMCs), obtained at baseline. These receptors came from a human donor with classical Hodgkin lymphoma.

The CDR3 spells CASSPNRLAGGAEIETQYF. CDR3 sequence (DNA): TGTGCCAGCAGCCCCAACCGACTAGCGGGGGGGGCCGAGATCGAGACCCAGTACTTC. This chain joins TRBV7-9 and TRBJ2-5, with 14 bases matching TRBD2. The CDR3 runs to 19 residues. The germline V gene has CDR1 SEHNR and CDR2 FQNEAQ (reference sequence). Trimming took 5 bases from V and 5 from J; bases not matched to a gene: 16.

The V call is TRBV9, the J call TRBJ2-6; the D gene could be TRBD1 or TRBD2 (6 bases each). The germline V gene encodes CDR1 SGDLS and CDR2 YYNGEE. V shed 0 bases and J shed 2 bases, with 18 bases lying between them. The CDR3 covers 19 residues. The CDR3 nucleotides read TGTGCCAGCAGCGTAGTCGTAGGTTGGGGGGCGCCTGGGGCCAACGTCCTGACTTTC. Translating it yields CASSVVVGWGAPGANVLTF. The full variable domain, in which reference TRBV9 and TRBJ2-6 provide the parts outside the CDR3, is DSGVTQTPKHLITATGQRVTLRCSPRSGDLSVYWYQQSLDQGLQFLIQYYNGEERAKGNILERFSAQQFPDLHSELNLSSLELGDSALYFCASSVVVGWGAPGANVLTFGAGSRLTVL.

This chain uses TRBV6-4 with TRBJ1-6; maybe TRBD1 (5 bases). Trimming pared 3 bases from V and 7 bases from J, leaving 13 bases between. Germline CDR1 MRHNA, CDR2 SNTAGT. This CDR3 region has 15 residues. CDR3 amino acids: CASSESSRGNSPLHF. The DNA of the CDR3 is TGTGCCAGCAGTGAATCGTCCCGGGGGAATTCACCCCTCCACTTT.

The chain links TRBV6-5 to TRBJ1-5, with TRBD1 as a possible D gene (5 bases). Germline lookup yields CDR1 MNHEY and CDR2 SVGAGI. Trimming cost V 5 bases and J 2 bases, with 10 bases left between them. The CDR3 consists of 14 residues. Here the CDR3 reads CASSDSGGNQPQHF. In DNA, the CDR3 is TGTGCCAGCAGTGACAGTGGGGGCAATCAGCCCCAGCATTTT.

The chain recombines TRBV30 with TRBJ1-2, with D possibly matching TRBD1 (6 bases). Trimming took off 4 bases at V and 5 bases at J, with 14 bases between the two ends. The CDR3 runs to 13 residues. From germline, CDR1 is GTSNPN and CDR2 SVGIG (reference sequence). DNA for the CDR3: TGTGCCTGGAACCCAGGGGCGGAATATGGCTACACCTTC. Translated: CAWNPGAEYGYTF.

The chain joins TRBV6-1 to TRBJ2-1; D unclear. This CDR3 region has 11 residues. Germline assignment: CDR1 MNHNS and CDR2 SASEGT. Trimming pared 2 bases from V and 5 bases from J, leaving 1 base between. The CDR3 DNA reads TGTGCCAGCAGTGAAAACAATGAGCAGTTCTTC. Its protein is CASSENNEQFF.

The chain has TRBV2 and TRBJ1-4; TRBD1 is a possible D gene (5 bases). V lost 4 bases and J 0 bases, leaving 6 bases between the germline ends. Germline assignment: CDR1 SNHLY and CDR2 FYNNEI. The CDR3 loop spans 14 amino acids. In DNA, the CDR3 is TGTGCCAGCAGTGTGACAGCAACTAATGAAAAACTGTTTTTT. Amino acid sequence: CASSVTATNEKLFF.

This chain joins TRBV7-2 and TRBJ2-7; TRBD2 is a possible D gene (6 bases). This CDR3 is 14 amino acids long. CDR1 is SGHTA and CDR2 is FQGNSA in the germline V gene. The V and J ends lost 4 bases and 6 bases respectively, with 16 bases between them. This chain's CDR3 is CASSSPYGGGEQYF. The CDR3 nucleotides read TGTGCCAGCAGCTCCCCCTATGGGGGAGGCGAGCAGTACTTC.

The V call is TRBV28, the J call TRBJ1-2; a possible D gene is TRBD1 (6 bases). Trimming took 3 bases from V and 6 from J, leaving 17 bases between them. Germline loops: CDR1 MDHEN, CDR2 SYDVKM. This CDR3 comprises 15 residues. CDR3 nucleotides: TGTGCCAGCAGTTTGGGCCCCGGGGGGCCCAATGGCTACACCTTC. Residues: CASSLGPGGPNGYTF.

The chain carries TRBV9 and TRBJ2-5; the D gene is possibly TRBD1 (5 bases). Trimming pared 0 bases from V and 4 bases from J, leaving 10 bases between. Per germline, CDR1 SGDLS and CDR2 YYNGEE. This CDR3 is built from 14 residues. This chain's CDR3 is CASSVAPGRETQYF. CDR3 DNA: TGTGCCAGCAGCGTAGCTCCAGGGCGAGAGACCCAGTACTTC. The complete variable domain, with remaining parts taken from reference TRBV9 and TRBJ2-5, reads DSGVTQTPKHLITATGQRVTLRCSPRSGDLSVYWYQQSLDQGLQFLIQYYNGEERAKGNILERFSAQQFPDLHSELNLSSLELGDSALYFCASSVAPGRETQYFGPGTRLLVL.

V is TRBV7-6 and J is TRBJ1-4; D unclear. The CDR3 length is 11 residues. V was trimmed by 4 bases and J by 7 bases, leaving 4 bases between them. Germline lookup yields CDR1 SGHVS and CDR2 FNYEAQ. The chain's CDR3 is CASSYSEKLFF. In DNA form, the CDR3 reads TGTGCCAGCAGCTATAGTGAAAAACTGTTTTTT.

The count of this clone is one. This chain connects TRBV29-1 to TRBJ1-5; 8 nucleotides align to TRBD1. J gave up 4 bases and V 7 bases, and 9 bases lay outside the gene matches. The CDR3 covers 14 residues. Germline V gene data show CDR1 as SQVTM and CDR2 as ANQGSEA. In DNA form, the CDR3 reads TGCAGCGCACTGACAGGGGCTGGGAATCAGCCCCAGCATTTT. Its protein product is CSALTGAGNQPQHF.

The CDR3 DNA is TGTGCCAGCAGCTTACGACGGACGAACACTGAAGCTTTCTTT. Translating gives CASSLRRTNTEAFF. J is TRBJ1-1 and V is TRBV7-2; no definite D call. Germline values: CDR1 SGHTA, CDR2 FQGNSA. The CDR3 consists of 14 residues. V was trimmed by 2 bases and J by 1 base, leaving 8 bases between them.

The chain has TRBV29-1 and TRBJ2-3; D unclear. Germline CDR1 SQVTM, CDR2 ANQGSEA. The V gene lost 4 bases and the J gene lost 5 bases, with 22 bases spanning the gap. The length of the CDR3 is 16 residues. The CDR3 region is CSVGIPSETTGDTQYF. As DNA, the CDR3 is TGCAGCGTTGGTATTCCGTCGGAGACGACGGGAGATACGCAGTATTTT.

The chain couples TRBV9 to TRBJ2-7; 9 bases agree with TRBD2. Germline V gene data show CDR1 as SGDLS and CDR2 as YYNGEE. After removal of 4 bases from V and 3 bases from J, the junction contained 5 bases not matched to a gene. The CDR3 has 14 amino acids. In DNA, the CDR3 is TGTGCCAGCAGCCCACTAGCGGGTAGCTACGAGCAGTACTTC. Protein product: CASSPLAGSYEQYF.

The chain links TRBV5-4 to TRBJ1-6; tentative D call: TRBD1 (5 bases). CDR1 is SGHNT, CDR2 YYREEE, per germline (reference sequence). Trimming pared 1 base from V and 4 bases from J, leaving 9 bases between. The CDR3 sequence is 15 residues long. The CDR3 sequence: CASSLKAGYNSPLHF. CDR3 coding DNA: TGTGCCAGCAGCTTGAAGGCAGGGTATAATTCACCCCTCCACTTT.

This clone showed up just once. The sample carries other DNA sequences with the same CDR3. The chain joins TRBV29-1 to TRBJ1-4; D gene unclear. The CDR3 covers 13 residues. Trimming cost V 6 bases and J 7 bases, with 15 bases left between them. The germline gives CDR1 SQVTM, CDR2 ANQGSEA. This CDR3 is CSVRLSGGEKLFF. The CDR3 bases are TGCAGCGTCAGACTTTCGGGTGGTGAAAAACTGTTTTTT.

The J gene is TRBJ1-2, the V gene TRBV5-4; D possibly corresponds to TRBD1 (5 bases). This CDR3 is 15 amino acids long. Trimming shortened V by 3 bases and J by 4 bases, and 16 bases separated the two germline ends. Per germline, CDR1 SGHNT and CDR2 YYREEE (reference sequence). The DNA of the CDR3 is TGTGCCAGCAGCTCACAGGAGACACCGATCTATGGCTACACCTTC. Translated: CASSSQETPIYGYTF.

The sample holds one count of this clone. J is TRBJ1-5 and V is TRBV30, with 8 positions matching TRBD1. Trimming took 4 bases from V and 6 from J; bases not matched to a gene: 8. Per germline, CDR1 GTSNPN and CDR2 SVGIG (reference sequence). The CDR3 is made up of 14 amino acids. CDR3 sequence: CAWNLRGLGQPQHF. DNA for the CDR3: TGTGCCTGGAATCTCAGGGGGCTGGGTCAGCCCCAGCATTTT.

The chain uses TRBV5-1 and TRBJ1-2; D is undetermined. V was pared by 9 bases and J by 8 bases, with 20 bases between. The CDR3 consists of 13 residues. The germline gives CDR1 SGHRS, CDR2 YFSETQ. Here the CDR3 DNA reads TGCGCCAACCCTAGACACGAACTATGCGGCTACACCTTC. It specifies CANPRHELCGYTF.

This rearrangement joins TRBV7-3 to TRBJ2-3; D is ambiguous. Trimming stripped 5 bases from V and 0 bases from J, with 9 bases between. The CDR3 consists of 14 residues. Germline V gene lookup returns CDR1 SGHTA and CDR2 FQGTGA. The CDR3 spells CASSGQHSTDTQYF. The CDR3 coding sequence is TGTGCCAGCAGCGGTCAACATAGCACAGATACGCAGTATTTT.

This chain connects TRBV7-2 to TRBJ2-7; possibly TRBD1 or TRBD2 for D (5 bases each). Germline assignment: CDR1 SGHTA and CDR2 FQGNSA. The V and J ends lost 5 bases and 10 bases respectively, with 18 bases between them. The CDR3 sequence is 13 residues long. The CDR3 DNA sequence: TGTGCCAGCAGCGGAGGTGCAGGATGGGGCCAGTACTTC. Amino acid sequence: CASSGGAGWGQYF. Full variable domain (missing parts from reference TRBV7-2 and TRBJ2-7): GAGVSQSPSNKVTEKGKDVELRCDPISGHTALYWYRQSLGQGLEFLIYFQGNSAPDKSGLPSDRFSAERTGGSVSTLTIQRTQQEDSAVYLCASSGGAGWGQYFGPGTRLTVT.

The chain links TRBV5-1 to TRBJ1-1, with no clear D. This CDR3 spans 13 amino acids. V was cut by 3 bases and J by 1 base, with 7 bases left in between. Germline V gene sequence: CDR1 SGHRS, CDR2 YFSETQ. Here the CDR3 reads CASSYGENTEAFF. For the CDR3, the DNA is TGCGCCAGCAGCTATGGAGAGAACACTGAAGCTTTCTTT. Filled out from reference TRBV5-1 and TRBJ1-1, the complete variable domain reads KAGVTQTPRYLIKTRGQQVTLSCSPISGHRSVSWYQQTPGQGLQFLFEYFSETQRNKGNFPGRFSGRQFSNSRSEMNVSTLELGDSALYLCASSYGENTEAFFGQGTRLTVV.